This section outlines one T cell receptor beta chain sequence together with its context. Its antigen is unidentified. This record comes from a study of T cell responses to AZD1222 COVID-19 vaccine. Whole-study results and caveats: Repertoires in all cases were sampled only once the peak T cell response had passed.

Generated by immunoSEQ multiplex PCR, the TCRdb table keeps only in-frame clones and is missing some. There are 100,000 to 150,000 clones in the sample; 89% occur only once, and 4.2% lies in the top ten. V lost 2 bases to trimming and J lost 2 bases, with 13 bases between them. The CDR3 is 16 residues long. In germline, CDR1 is SGHVS, CDR2 FNYEAQ. Sequenced here: peripheral blood, sampled on day 0 of AZD1222 vaccination. The rearrangement joins TRBV7-6 to TRBJ2-1; tentatively, D is TRBD1 (6 bases). This receptor was identified in an adult in good health. Here the CDR3 reads CASSLMGARPYNEQFF. The CDR3 DNA sequence: TGTGCCAGCAGCTTAATGGGGGCGCGTCCCTACAATGAGCAGTTCTTC. The whole variable domain, remainder taken from reference TRBV7-6 and TRBJ2-1, is GAGVSQSPRYKVTKRGQDVALRCDPISGHVSLYWYRQALGQGPEFLTYFNYEAQQDKSGLPNDRFSAERPEGSISTLTIQRTEQRDSAMYRCASSLMGARPYNEQFFGPGTRLTVL.